The sequence of this TCR beta chain was determined in a study of regulatory T cells in long-lasting Graves disease (dated by TCRdb to the early 2020s). A note on the overall study: Persistent Graves' disease was defined as persistently positive TSH receptor autoantibodies together with antithyroid drug treatment for over 5 years. Patients with persistent Graves' disease were compared with patients with newly diagnosed Graves' disease using TCR sequencing and RNA sequencing of peripheral blood. The study was registered as a clinical trial and conducted in China. A total of around 35 samples were covered by TCR sequencing, comprising around 13 persistent and around 20 newly diagnosed Graves' disease patients. On average, persistent Graves' disease patients in the clinical cohort had been on antithyroid drugs for approximately 10 years. Overall study results and their limits: Sequencing and analysis were limited to the TCR beta chain. Peripheral blood alone was examined, since thyroid tissue, which constituted the primary lesion, could not be accessed. Compared with newly diagnosed patients, patients with persistent Graves' disease had lower TCR Shannon entropy and fewer highly expanded clones, which suggests clonal expansion. Persistent disease showed preferential use of TRBV28, TRBJ1-2 and TRBJ2-5, whereas newly diagnosed disease favored TRBV20-1 and TRBJ2-1. More public clonotypes were shared among persistent patients (under 3,000) than among newly diagnosed patients (966). The authors acknowledged the small sample size as a limitation that may reduce accuracy.

Library prep was done by multiplex PCR. Sequencing relied on an Illumina HiSeq 4000. iRepertoire HTBI primers and Arm-PCR amplification of CDR3 regions were used to construct TCR beta libraries. Before sequencing, the PCR products underwent gel purification. On the study's bioinformatics: Across samples, 62 TRBV and 13 to 15 TRBJ segments were identified and used for gene usage analysis of CDR3 amino acid clonotypes. COPE and FqMerger were used to merge filtered high-quality paired reads into contigs. BLAST was used to align contigs to the IMGT TRBV, TRBD and TRBJ reference genes, and CDR3 was defined following IMGT. Clonotypes above 0.1% frequency were classified as highly expanded clones. Shannon entropy was used to measure repertoire diversity, and the Gini coefficient was used to measure V-J evenness. A clonotype was considered public if more than one individual shared it. TCRdb passed the public sequencing reads through fastp at Q25 and MiXCR, retaining productive beta sequences. Identical CDR3 protein sequences are pooled into one entry, listed with their most common genes and DNA. V and J calls and clone size were set by TCRdb, not the authors. This sample gives almost 350,000 distinct CDR3 sequences in total; around a fifth of them show up just once. Approximately 31% of the sample belongs to the ten largest clones.

On this clonotype itself: The target of this receptor is not known. No much larger clone exists at a distance of one base, and base qualities are not known.

The time point label corresponds to: persistent/refractory GD, antithyroid drugs over 5 years with positive TRAb. RNA was extracted from PBMCs in TRIzol for both TCR sequencing and RNA sequencing. Graves' disease was diagnosed according to American Thyroid Association guidelines. Patients for the study were recruited at an endocrinology department in Xi'an, China. From each patient, approximately 9.9 milliliters of peripheral blood was collected into an EDTA anticoagulant tube. Ficoll Paque Plus density gradient separation was used to isolate PBMCs, and no further T cell sorting was performed. An Agilent 2100 Bioanalyzer and agarose gel were used to check RNA quality, and a NanoDrop 2000 was used to measure RNA concentration. CDR1 and CDR2 were assigned from the germline V gene (reference sequence) as MNHEY and SMNVEV. Compared with germline, V lacks 6 bases and J lacks 9 bases; bases without a gene match: 12. Including cysteine and phenylalanine, the CDR3 has 15 amino acids. Only the CDR3 DNA stays, 45 bases, in frame from base 1.

This material consisted of peripheral blood mononuclear cells (PBMCs), taken when the disease was refractory, from a patient treated with antithyroid drugs. The sequence came from a female donor with Graves disease. In this chain, TRBV27 is recombined with TRBJ1-5; 9 bases in the middle match TRBD1. The encoded CDR3 is CASRPSGTGSSPQHF. In nucleotides, the sequence is TGTGCCAGCAGACCCTCCGGGACAGGGTCATCGCCCCAGCATTTT.